A single T cell receptor (beta chain) is shown here with its context. CDR3 size: 14 residues. J lost 5 bases, V lost 0 bases, and 3 bases had no gene match. CDR1 and CDR2 (germline): SGHKS, YYEKEE (reference sequence). Only in-frame clones appear in the TCRdb table, and some are missing; sequencing was by immunoSEQ multiplex PCR. The sample shows under 200,000 clones, 84% of them seen only once. Cohorts were assigned according to the clinical history that participants reported. This entry is derived from a study of blood T cell repertoires in COVID-19. The sequencing input was PBMCs or T cells enriched from blood (not recorded which). The chain is built from TRBV5-5 and TRBJ1-2; TRBD1 matches at 8 bases. This receptor was obtained from a woman in her 30s who had been exposed to COVID-19. CDR3 bases: TGTGCCAGCAGCTTGGTGGACAGGGTATATGGCTACACCTTC. This sequence encodes CASSLVDRVYGYTF.